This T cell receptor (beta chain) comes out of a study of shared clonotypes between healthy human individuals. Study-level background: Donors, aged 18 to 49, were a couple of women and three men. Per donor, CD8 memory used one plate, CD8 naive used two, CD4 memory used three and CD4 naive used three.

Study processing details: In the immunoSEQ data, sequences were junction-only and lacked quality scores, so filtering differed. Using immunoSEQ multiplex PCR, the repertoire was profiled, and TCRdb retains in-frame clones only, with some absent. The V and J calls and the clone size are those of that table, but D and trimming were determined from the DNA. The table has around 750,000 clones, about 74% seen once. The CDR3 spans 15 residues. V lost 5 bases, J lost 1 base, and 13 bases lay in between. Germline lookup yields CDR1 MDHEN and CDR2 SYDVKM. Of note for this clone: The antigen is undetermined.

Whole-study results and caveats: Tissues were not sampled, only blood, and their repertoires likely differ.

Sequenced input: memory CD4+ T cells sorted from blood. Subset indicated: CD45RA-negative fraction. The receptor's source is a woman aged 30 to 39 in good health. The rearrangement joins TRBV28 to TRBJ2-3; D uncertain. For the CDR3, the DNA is TGTGCCAGCAGTCCCTCTTTTGGGCGCACAGATACGCAGTATTTT. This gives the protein CASSPSFGRTDTQYF.